A single sample gave rise to the 17 T cell receptor beta chains below, sequenced in a study of relationships among human T cell subsets. Semiquantitative ARM-PCR amplified T cell receptor alpha and beta CDR3 regions from mRNA. Exponential amplification used communal superprimers after tagged nested gene-specific primers in ARM-PCR. From the multiplex PCR reads, TCRdb called clonotypes with MiXCR, one entry per CDR3 protein. The data contain fewer than 2,500 distinct CDR3 sequences, about 38% of them singletons. Sequencing was performed on activated T cells sorted from blood. Sample subset: CD45RA-RO-CD69+ activated T cells. All receptors come from a man aged 35-49 years in good health.

By sample share, this clonotype is medium-sized. The genes are TRBV10-1 and TRBJ2-7; 11 bases map to TRBD2. Trimming took 3 bases from V and 7 from J; bases not matched to a gene: 8. The CDR3 sequence is 15 residues long. Germline V lookup: CDR1 WNHNN, CDR2 SYGVQD (reference sequence). CDR3 loop: CASSEEASGRREQYF. In nucleotides, the CDR3 is TGCGCCAGCAGTGAAGAGGCTAGCGGGAGGAGAGAGCAGTACTTC.

The chain recombines TRBV11-2 with TRBJ2-7, with D perhaps given as TRBD1 or TRBD2 (5 bases each). There are 14 residues in the CDR3. Germline CDR1 SGHAT, CDR2 FQNNGV. Deletions cut 1 base from V and 6 bases from J, with 13 bases between. This CDR3 reads CASSLGGVGIEQYF. The CDR3 DNA follows: TGTGCCAGCAGCTTAGGAGGGGTGGGCATCGAGCAGTACTTC.

By frequency in the sample, this clonotype is large (0.1 to 1%). V is TRBV14 and J is TRBJ1-2, with 9 bases aligning to TRBD1. V was clipped by 4 bases and J by 4 bases; unmatched bases: 7. This CDR3 spans 15 amino acids. Germline V CDR1 and CDR2: SGHDN, FVKESK. The CDR3 is CASSRRTGVGYGYTF. CDR3 in DNA: TGTGCCAGCAGCCGACGGACAGGGGTTGGCTATGGCTACACCTTC.

The gene calls are TRBV7-8 and TRBJ2-7, with D perhaps TRBD1 (6 bases). The V and J ends lost 6 bases and 7 bases respectively, with 19 bases between them. Germline CDR1 reads SGHVS; CDR2 reads FQNEAQ. The CDR3 is made up of 14 amino acids. CDR3 nucleotide sequence: TGTGCCAGCAGAATCCAGGGGCTCGCGGATGAGCAGTACTTC. This encodes CASRIQGLADEQYF.

This chain connects TRBV7-9 to TRBJ1-3; no clear D. The length of the CDR3 is 17 residues. V was clipped by 5 bases and J by 0 bases, with 17 bases between them. Germline lookup yields CDR1 SEHNR and CDR2 FQNEAQ (reference sequence). This CDR3 is CASSGQRTVSSGNTIYF. CDR3 DNA sequence: TGTGCCAGCAGCGGGCAACGGACGGTTAGCTCTGGAAACACCATATATTTT.

This clonotype is labeled large. The chain employs TRBV4-2 and TRBJ2-1; 7 bases line up with TRBD1. This CDR3 is built from 15 residues. The V gene's germline CDR1 is LGHNA and CDR2 YNFKEQ. V lost 9 bases, J lost 8 bases, and 16 bases stayed unmatched. CDR3 nucleotides: TGTGCCAGTCAAAAGGGGGCAAAATTTATCGATGAGCAGTTCTTC. Translated, it gives CASQKGAKFIDEQFF.

The chain employs TRBV20-1 and TRBJ2-3; D is ambiguous. Trimming shortened V by 6 bases and J by 3 bases, and 4 bases separated the two germline ends. Germline CDR1 DFQATT, CDR2 SNEGSKA (reference sequence). This CDR3 has 10 residues. In DNA form, the CDR3 reads TGCAGTGCCGGGACAGATACGCAGTATTTT. This sequence encodes CSAGTDTQYF.

In this sample, this clonotype turned up a few times. Mismatch with germline at one junction end may stem from a read error. The CDR3 is CASSRGGTVVVSEQYF. DNA for the CDR3: TGCGCCAGCAGCCGAGGAGGGACTGTCGTCGTCAGCGAGCAGTACTTC. The chain links TRBV14 to TRBJ2-7; D perhaps matches TRBD2 (6 bases). CDR1 is SGHDN and CDR2 is FVKESK in the germline V gene. This CDR3 comprises 16 residues.

This clonotype has more than one count but fewer than ten. The V gene is TRBV24-1, the J gene TRBJ2-3; TRBD2 is a possible D gene (6 bases). V shed 2 bases and J shed 0 bases, with 11 bases lying between them. Germline assignment: CDR1 KGHDR and CDR2 SFDVKD. CDR3 size: 16 residues. The CDR3 spells CATSDWAGTSTDTQYF. CDR3 in DNA: TGTGCCACCAGTGATTGGGCGGGAACTAGCACAGATACGCAGTATTTT.

This clonotype was counted a single time. The rearrangement links TRBV30 to TRBJ2-3; D is unresolved. The V gene's germline CDR1 is GTSNPN and CDR2 SVGIG (reference sequence). Trimming left V 3 bases short and J 3 bases short, with 13 bases between. CDR3 size: 14 residues. The CDR3 protein is CAWRLVRRTDTQYF. The CDR3 DNA reads as TGTGCCTGGAGATTGGTGAGAAGGACAGATACGCAGTATTTT.

This chain connects TRBV20-1 to TRBJ2-1; D uncertain. CDR3 size: 12 residues. Germline V gene sequence: CDR1 DFQATT, CDR2 SNEGSKA (reference sequence). Trimming stripped 6 bases from V and 7 bases from J, with 13 bases between. CDR3 protein: CSALEDGNEQFF. Written as DNA, the CDR3 is TGCAGTGCGCTAGAAGATGGGAATGAGCAGTTCTTC.

This chain links TRBV5-1 with TRBJ1-5, with D possibly TRBD1 on 5 matching bases. The CDR3 consists of 16 residues. The V and J ends lost 4 bases and 0 bases respectively, with 14 bases between them. CDR1 is SGHRS, CDR2 YFSETQ, per germline. CDR3 sequence reads: CASSPGHGDSNQPQHF. The DNA of the CDR3 is TGCGCCAGCAGCCCCGGACACGGCGATAGCAATCAGCCCCAGCATTTT.

This clonotype was recorded a few times. The chain has TRBV28 and TRBJ2-5, with 8 bases matching TRBD1. This CDR3 comprises 17 residues. V dropped 2 bases and J dropped 3; count of bases not matched to a gene: 11. The germline CDR1 and CDR2 sequences are MDHEN and SYDVKM. CDR3 DNA sequence: TGTGCCAGCAGTTTAGTTCCGAGTGGACAGGGAGAAGAGACCCAGTACTTC. Amino acid sequence: CASSLVPSGQGEETQYF.

This rearrangement joins TRBV27 to TRBJ2-6; a weak D match, TRBD1 (5 bases). V was pared by 5 bases and J by 0 bases, with 11 bases between. This CDR3 is built from 16 residues. Looked up from germline, CDR1 is MNHEY and CDR2 is SMNVEV (reference sequence). CDR3 sequence reads: CASSPRQSSGANVLTF. DNA for the CDR3: TGTGCCAGCAGTCCTAGACAGAGCTCTGGGGCCAACGTCCTGACTTTC.

The chain uses TRBV4-1 and TRBJ1-1; no reliable D call. The CDR3 consists of 13 residues. Germline CDR1 and CDR2: MGHRA and YSYEKL. V was shortened by 1 base and J by 5 bases, with 8 bases between the two germline ends. The CDR3 DNA reads as TGCGCCAGCAGCCAAGTCCCGGGGACTGAAGCTTTCTTT. This translates into CASSQVPGTEAFF.

The J gene is TRBJ2-3, the V gene TRBV11-2; 7 bases match TRBD1. Germline trimming cut 3 bases from V and 7 bases from J; bases unmatched to any gene: 10. CDR1 is SGHAT, CDR2 FQNNGV, per germline. This CDR3 spans 15 amino acids. CDR3 loop: CASSFHRGGDHTQYF. DNA for the CDR3: TGTGCCAGCAGCTTTCACAGGGGTGGCGACCATACGCAGTATTTT.

About this clonotype: The junction departs from germline at one end; a sequencing error may be responsible. The chain is built from TRBV11-1 and TRBJ1-1; D is undetermined. The CDR3 has 13 amino acids. Germline CDR1 reads SGHAT; CDR2 reads FQDESV (reference sequence). The CDR3 is CASSLEPTARTIF. The CDR3 DNA follows: TGTGCCAGCAGCTTAGAACCGACGGCTAGGACCATTTTC.